This is a list of T cell receptor beta chains from one sample in a study of neurological immune-mediated disorders. TCRdb reprocessed the 5' RACE reads via MiXCR and lists one record per CDR3 protein. The data hold approximately 100,000 distinct CDR3 sequences, with roughly 4% observed a single time. The specimen sequenced was PBMCs. Receptor source: a woman aged 18-29 years with multiple sclerosis. The CDR3 runs from the conserved cysteine through the conserved F or W. A D gene is named only where the DNA matches it firmly. Clone size is stated in some rows and not others, as once, few, many or a class when expanded.

D gene	J gene	clone size	V gene	CDR3 protein	CDR3 DNA
TRBD1	TRBJ2-1	many	TRBV7-2	CASSFRGQGTYNEQFF	TGTGCCAGCAGCTTTCGGGGACAGGGAACCTACAATGAGCAGTTCTTC
TRBD1	TRBJ1-5	.	TRBV6-2/TRBV6-3	CASSTDLDRGWDNQPQHF	TGTGCCAGCAGTACCGACCTCGACAGGGGATGGGACAATCAGCCCCAGCATTTT
TRBD2	TRBJ2-1	many	TRBV12-3/TRBV12-4	CASSLRTSGRLEQFF	TGTGCCAGCAGTTTAAGAACTAGCGGGAGGCTGGAGCAGTTCTTC
TRBD2	TRBJ2-2	.	TRBV7-9	CASSPGLAVYTGELFF	TGTGCCAGCAGCCCGGGGCTAGCGGTTTACACCGGGGAGCTGTTTTTT
.	TRBJ2-5	few	TRBV12-3/TRBV12-4	CASSSTGQETQYF	TGTGCCAGCAGCTCGACGGGACAAGAGACCCAGTACTTC
TRBD2	TRBJ2-7	many	TRBV29-1	CSVELSPRGTSEQYF	TGCAGCGTTGAACTTTCCCCCCGGGGGACTAGCGAGCAGTACTTC
.	TRBJ2-7	many	TRBV11-2	CASSLGIGGSSYEQYF	TGTGCCAGCAGCTTAGGGATAGGCGGTAGCTCCTACGAGCAGTACTTC
.	TRBJ1-1	many	TRBV20-1	CSAMGRGGTEAFF	TGCAGTGCTATGGGCAGGGGTGGCACTGAAGCTTTCTTT
.	TRBJ1-1	many	TRBV18	CASSVGGMNTEAFF	TGTGCCAGCTCAGTCGGTGGAATGAACACTGAAGCTTTCTTT
.	TRBJ2-7	many	TRBV7-6	CASSPQGGPWEQYF	TGTGCCAGCAGCCCACAGGGAGGTCCCTGGGAGCAGTACTTC
TRBD1	TRBJ2-5	many	TRBV20-1	CSASPGQGSLRETQYF	TGCAGTGCTAGTCCCGGACAGGGTAGTTTGAGAGAGACCCAGTACTTC
TRBD2	TRBJ2-1	many	TRBV20-1	CSASSSGRAGEQFF	TGCAGTGCTAGTTCCAGCGGGAGGGCCGGTGAGCAGTTCTTC
.	TRBJ2-3	many	TRBV6-5	CASSYTGTSSTDTQYF	TGTGCCAGCAGTTACACAGGGACCTCTAGCACAGATACGCAGTATTTT
.	TRBJ1-1	few	TRBV5-1	CASSLDGGSTEAFF	TGCGCCAGCAGCTTGGATGGGGGGAGCACTGAAGCTTTCTTT
TRBD1	TRBJ1-2	many	TRBV6-1	CASSRSNLQGSGGYTF	TGTGCCAGCAGTCGCTCGAATTTACAGGGGAGCGGTGGCTACACCTTC
TRBD1	TRBJ1-2	few	TRBV20-1	CSAREGTGQKYGYTF	TGCAGTGCTAGAGAGGGGACAGGGCAGAAGTATGGCTACACCTTC
.	TRBJ2-7	many	TRBV21-1	CASSKPPNFPELYEQYF	TGTGCCAGCAGCAAGCCACCCAACTTCCCCGAGCTCTACGAGCAGTACTTC
TRBD2	TRBJ2-1	many	TRBV7-2	CASSLAPGLASSYNEQFF	TGTGCCAGCAGCTTAGCTCCGGGACTAGCGTCGTCCTACAATGAGCAGTTCTTC
.	TRBJ2-3	many	TRBV7-2	CASSFVVTDTQYF	TGTGCCAGCAGCTTTGTAGTCACAGATACGCAGTATTTT
.	TRBJ2-1	many	TRBV11-2	CASSSVYGRGKFF	TGTGCCAGCAGCTCCGTCTATGGTCGGGGGAAGTTCTTC
TRBD2	TRBJ2-3	once	TRBV11-2	CASSLGGAGNTDTQYF	TGTGCCAGCAGCTTAGGCGGAGCGGGGAACACAGATACGCAGTATTTT
.	TRBJ2-1	many	TRBV5-1	CASRSGEPHNEQFF	TGCGCCAGCCGTTCGGGGGAACCCCACAATGAGCAGTTCTTC
.	TRBJ2-1	.	TRBV12-3/TRBV12-4	CASSKDRQLANNEQFF	TGTGCCAGCAGTAAAGACAGGCAACTTGCTAACAATGAGCAGTTCTTC
.	TRBJ2-4	many	TRBV12-3/TRBV12-4	CASSLENIQYF	TGTGCCAGCAGTCTAGAAAACATTCAGTACTTC
TRBD1	TRBJ2-7	many	TRBV7-2	CASSPQGTGAGYEQYF	TGTGCCAGCAGCCCCCAAGGGACAGGGGCGGGCTACGAGCAGTACTTC
TRBD2	TRBJ2-7	many	TRBV7-8	CASSGGDGFYEQYF	TGTGCCAGCAGCGGGGGGGACGGATTCTACGAGCAGTACTTC
TRBD2	TRBJ2-7	many	TRBV5-6	CASSFTSGSAYEQYF	TGTGCCAGCAGCTTCACTAGCGGGAGTGCCTACGAGCAGTACTTC
TRBD1	TRBJ1-1	many	TRBV5-1	CASSRNRGPNTEAFF	TGCGCCAGCAGCAGAAACAGGGGGCCGAACACTGAAGCTTTCTTT
TRBD1	TRBJ2-3	many	TRBV7-8	CASSLARGQAGSDTQYF	TGTGCCAGCAGCTTAGCGCGGGGACAGGCCGGCTCAGATACGCAGTATTTT
TRBD2	TRBJ2-5	.	TRBV20-1	CSGAPASGAQETQYF	TGCAGTGGGGCCCCGGCTAGCGGGGCTCAGGAGACCCAGTACTTC
.	TRBJ2-5	many	TRBV5-4	CASSSQDHPWQETQYF	TGTGCCAGCAGCTCTCAGGACCACCCGTGGCAAGAGACCCAGTACTTC
.	TRBJ1-1	many	TRBV2	CASRSGTLGWGTEAFF	TGTGCCAGCAGAAGCGGGACATTGGGATGGGGCACTGAAGCTTTCTTT
TRBD2	TRBJ2-1	many	TRBV7-2	CASSQTSGIPQFF	TGTGCCAGCAGCCAGACTAGCGGGATACCCCAGTTCTTC
TRBD1	TRBJ2-1	many	TRBV7-9	CASSHRGLSSYNEQFF	TGTGCCAGCAGCCACAGGGGATTAAGCTCCTACAATGAGCAGTTCTTC
TRBD1	TRBJ1-2	many	TRBV11-1	CASSDPGQNYGYTF	TGTGCCAGCAGCGACCCGGGACAGAACTATGGCTACACCTTC
.	TRBJ1-6	many	TRBV20-1	CSARPTGSPLHF	TGCAGTGCTAGACCTACAGGTTCACCCCTCCACTTT
.	TRBJ2-5	many	TRBV20-1	CSARLGIETQYF	TGCAGTGCTAGATTGGGCATCGAGACCCAGTACTTC
TRBD1	TRBJ2-7	many	TRBV5-6	CASSSDRVILYEQYF	TGTGCCAGCAGCTCGGACAGGGTGATTTTGTACGAGCAGTACTTC
TRBD1	TRBJ1-6	few	TRBV25-1	CASSTTGANSPLHF	TGTGCCAGCAGCACCACAGGGGCGAATTCACCCCTCCACTTT
TRBD2	TRBJ2-1	few	TRBV20-1	CSATQLAGGRGEQFF	TGCAGTGCCACTCAACTAGCGGGGGGCCGTGGTGAGCAGTTCTTC
.	TRBJ2-7	many	TRBV5-1	CASSLAGVASDEQYF	TGCGCCAGCAGCTTGGCCGGGGTCGCGAGTGACGAGCAGTACTTC